The 21 T cell receptor beta chains in this list originate from one sample, sequenced in a study of T cells in Graves' hyperthyroidism and ophthalmopathy (dated by TCRdb to the late 2010s). Libraries were prepared through multiplex PCR. This sample was sequenced with an Illumina HiSeq 2000. The TCR beta CDR3 regions were amplified from RNA transcripts. For the first round of RT-PCR on the TCR CDR3, the HTBI primer set was used together with the Qiagen OneStep RT-PCR kit. Using fastp at Q25 and MiXCR, TCRdb reprocessed the public reads and kept productive beta chains. Each entry merges the rows of one CDR3 protein and shows their most common DNA and genes. This sample holds almost 500,000 distinct CDR3 sequences; roughly 22% were observed only once. Clones ranked in the top ten supply under 55% of the sample. The sample taken for sequencing was blood. The source of these receptors is a woman aged 70-85 years with Graves' ophthalmopathy.

This chain links TRBV20-1 with TRBJ2-3, with 8 bases aligning to TRBD2. The CDR3 consists of 16 residues. The germline gives CDR1 DFQATT, CDR2 SNEGSKA (reference sequence). V gave up 5 bases and J gave up 9 bases; unmatched junction bases: 19. The CDR3 sequence is CSAPRGLAGPVGTQYF. CDR3 DNA sequence: TGCAGTGCTCCTCGGGGGTTAGCGGGACCGGTGGGGACGCAGTATTTT.

This clonotype was detected only a few times. The V gene is TRBV3-1, the J gene TRBJ2-7; the match to TRBD2 covers 7 bases. V lost 3 bases, J lost 6 bases, and 8 bases stayed unmatched. Germline V gives CDR1 LGHDT, CDR2 YNNKEL (reference sequence). CDR3 size: 14 residues. Here the CDR3 reads CASSQTSSVGEQYF. The CDR3 DNA sequence: TGTGCCAGCAGCCAGACTAGCTCAGTTGGCGAGCAGTACTTC.

In its sample, this clonotype was seen many times. This chain joins TRBV28 and TRBJ2-1; D is undetermined. Trimming removed 6 bases at V and 4 bases at J, with 13 bases between. Per germline, CDR1 MDHEN and CDR2 SYDVKM. CDR3 size: 14 residues. In nucleotides, the CDR3 is TGTGCCAGCAGCCCACCAGTGCAGTACAATGAGCAGTTCTTC. This translates into CASSPPVQYNEQFF.

This clonotype was recorded a few times. The rearrangement links TRBV7-9 to TRBJ1-4; TRBD1 aligns across 7 bases. J gave up 8 bases and V 1 base, and 1 base lay outside the gene matches. Germline loops: CDR1 SEHNR, CDR2 FQNEAQ (reference sequence). The CDR3 totals 13 residues. CDR3 in DNA: TGTGCCAGCAGCTTAGACAGGGGCGAAAAACTGTTTTTT. Amino acid sequence: CASSLDRGEKLFF. Using reference TRBV7-9 and TRBJ1-4 for the parts outside the CDR3, the full variable domain is DTGVSQNPRHKITKRGQNVTFRCDPISEHNRLYWYRQTLGQGPEFLTYFQNEAQLEKSRLLSDRFSAERPKGSFSTLEIQRTEQGDSAMYLCASSLDRGEKLFFGSGTQLSVL.

The V and J genes are TRBV6-2 or TRBV6-3 and TRBJ2-1; no definite D call. There are 16 residues in the CDR3. The V end lost 0 bases, the J end lost 8 bases, and 17 bases lay between the germline ends. The germline CDR1 and CDR2 sequences are MNHEY and SVGEGT. As DNA, the CDR3 is TGTGCCAGCAGTTACTCCTTAGCTCCTCGACTCCATGAGCAGTTCTTC. Protein: CASSYSLAPRLHEQFF.

The chain employs TRBV4-3 and TRBJ1-6; 11 bases agree with TRBD1. This CDR3 spans 14 amino acids. Germline CDR1 reads LGHNA; CDR2 reads YSLEER. J was trimmed by 10 bases and V by 3 bases; bases with no gene match: 2. The CDR3 DNA reads as TGCGCCAGCAGCCAGGGACAGGGGGGATCACCCCTCCACTTT. Translated: CASSQGQGGSPLHF.

This clonotype was observed at least ten times. The junction departs from the called germline gene at one end, perhaps through a read error. Here the CDR3 DNA reads TGTGCCACCAGTAGAGGACAAGCTTACGAGCAGTACTTC. This codes for CATSRGQAYEQYF. V is TRBV6-1 and J is TRBJ2-7; perhaps TRBD1 as D (5 bases). The CDR3 sequence is 13 residues long. Per germline, CDR1 MNHNS and CDR2 SASEGT.

Only a few counts were recorded for this clonotype. The chain joins TRBV12-3 or TRBV12-4 to TRBJ1-5; tentatively, D is TRBD1 (5 bases). The length of the CDR3 is 15 residues. V was shortened by 3 bases and J by 3 bases, with 12 bases between the two germline ends. The CDR3 coding sequence is TGTGCCAGCAGTTTCGGGGGGTCGCCCAATCAGCCCCAGCATTTT. Translating gives CASSFGGSPNQPQHF.

The genes are TRBV3-1 and TRBJ2-3; TRBD2 aligns across 11 bases. This CDR3 comprises 16 residues. Germline V lookup: CDR1 LGHDT, CDR2 YNNKEL (reference sequence). V shed 4 bases and J 2 bases; nucleotides not matched to a gene: 5. CDR3 bases: TGTGCCAGCAGCCGACTAGCGGGATTGGTCACAGATACGCAGTATTTT. Protein product: CASSRLAGLVTDTQYF.

Many counts were recorded for this clonotype. The CDR3 sequence: CASSSLQGLSGYTF. The CDR3 DNA follows: TGTGCCAGCAGTTCCCTACAGGGTCTGTCTGGCTACACCTTC. J is TRBJ1-2 and V is TRBV6-1; maybe TRBD1 (6 bases). V lost 5 bases, J lost 7 bases, and 17 bases lay in between. The CDR3 has 14 residues. Germline CDR1 is MNHNS and CDR2 is SASEGT.

The gene calls are TRBV3-1 and TRBJ2-2; the D is unclear. The germline V and J ends were trimmed by 1 base and 4 bases, with 4 bases remaining between them. CDR1 is LGHDT and CDR2 is YNNKEL in the germline V gene (reference sequence). The CDR3 contains 13 residues. As DNA, the CDR3 is TGTGCCAGCAGCCAAGTTGTCACCGGGGAGCTGTTTTTT. It is translated as CASSQVVTGELFF.

This clonotype was observed many times. The chain carries TRBV7-2 and TRBJ1-1; D might be TRBD1 (5 bases). Trimming took 5 bases from V and 3 from J, leaving 10 bases between them. Germline V gives CDR1 SGHTA, CDR2 FQGNSA. CDR3 length equals 13 residues. CDR3: CASSLQGYTEAFF. In DNA, the CDR3 is TGTGCCAGCAGCCTTCAGGGCTACACTGAAGCTTTCTTT. Using reference TRBV7-2 and TRBJ1-1 for the parts outside the CDR3, the full variable domain is GAGVSQSPSNKVTEKGKDVELRCDPISGHTALYWYRQSLGQGLEFLIYFQGNSAPDKSGLPSDRFSAERTGGSVSTLTIQRTQQEDSAVYLCASSLQGYTEAFFGQGTRLTVV.

There are many counts of this clonotype. For the CDR3, the DNA is TGTGCCAGCAGCTCAACCTCCGGACTAGCACTTGGAGATACGCAGTATTTT. Protein product: CASSSTSGLALGDTQYF. V is TRBV7-2 and J is TRBJ2-3; 8 bases align to TRBD2. This CDR3 is built from 17 residues. V trimming: 4 bases; J trimming: 5 bases; junction bases outside the gene matches: 14. Germline CDR1 is SGHTA and CDR2 is FQGNSA.

This clonotype occurred a few times. J is TRBJ2-7 and V is TRBV5-1; 7 nucleotides align to TRBD1. CDR3 size: 14 residues. CDR1 is SGHRS, CDR2 YFSETQ, per germline. V shed 0 bases, J shed 5 bases, and the junction held 5 bases outside the gene matches. The CDR3 is CASSLEYRGHEQYF. CDR3 in DNA: TGCGCCAGCAGCTTGGAGTACAGGGGACACGAGCAGTACTTC.

In its sample, this clonotype was seen a few times. The chain couples TRBV5-1 to TRBJ2-1; TRBD2 might be the D (6 bases). V lost 5 bases and J 0 bases, leaving 12 bases between the germline ends. The CDR3 is 15 residues long. CDR1 SGHRS and CDR2 YFSETQ come from the germline V gene. As DNA, the CDR3 is TGCGCCAGCAGTTGGAGGAGGGGCTCCTACAATGAGCAGTTCTTC. As protein: CASSWRRGSYNEQFF.

The J gene is TRBJ2-2, the V gene TRBV30; tentative D call: TRBD2 (6 bases). CDR3 size: 13 residues. V lost 3 bases to trimming and J lost 5 bases, with 10 bases between them. Looked up from germline, CDR1 is GTSNPN and CDR2 is SVGIG (reference sequence). The CDR3 loop reads CAWSGSGTGELFF. CDR3 DNA: TGTGCCTGGAGCGGGAGCGGAACCGGGGAGCTGTTTTTT. Looking up the rest from reference TRBV30 and TRBJ2-2 gives the full variable domain: SQTIHQWPATLVQPVGSPLSLECTVEGTSNPNLYWYRQAAGRGLQLLFYSVGIGQISSEVPQNLSASRPQDRQFILSSKKLLLSDSGFYLCAWSGSGTGELFFGEGSRLTVL.

The gene calls are TRBV12-3 or TRBV12-4 and TRBJ1-6; D is perhaps TRBD1 (5 bases). This CDR3 region has 13 residues. V was trimmed by 7 bases and J by 7 bases, leaving 11 bases between them. DNA of the CDR3: TGTGCCAGCACCATGGGGGGGAATTCACCCCTCCACTTT. This sequence encodes CASTMGGNSPLHF.

This clonotype turned up a few times. V and J are TRBV5-1 and TRBJ2-1; 10 bases are a match to TRBD2. The CDR3 has 17 residues. CDR1 and CDR2 (germline): SGHRS, YFSETQ. V gave up 0 bases and J gave up 4 bases; unmatched junction bases: 7. The CDR3 nucleotides are TGCGCCAGCAGCTTGGCGGGGCTAGCGGGAGTGTACAATGAGCAGTTCTTC. Translating gives CASSLAGLAGVYNEQFF.

This chain links TRBV10-2 with TRBJ2-2; D is undetermined. V shed 6 bases and J shed 1 base, with 9 bases lying between them. This CDR3 has 14 amino acids. Per the germline V gene, CDR1 is WSHSY and CDR2 is SAAADI. The CDR3 protein is CASRLTVNTGELFF. The DNA of the CDR3 is TGCGCCAGCAGATTAACAGTGAACACCGGGGAGCTGTTTTTT.

This clonotype has a single count. The chain links TRBV24-1 to TRBJ2-2; 10 bases fit TRBD2. The CDR3 consists of 17 residues. The germline V gene encodes CDR1 KGHDR and CDR2 SFDVKD. After removal of 4 bases from V and 6 bases from J, the junction contained 10 bases not matched to a gene. CDR3 in amino acids: CATSDLASGSVSGELFF. As DNA, the CDR3 is TGTGCCACCAGTGACCTTGCTAGCGGGAGTGTATCCGGGGAGCTGTTTTTT.

The J gene is TRBJ2-2, the V gene TRBV19; tentatively, D is TRBD1 (6 bases). This CDR3 region has 15 residues. Per germline, CDR1 LNHDA and CDR2 SQIVND (reference sequence). The V end lost 5 bases, the J end lost 4 bases, and 14 bases lay between the germline ends. CDR3 nucleotides: TGTGCCAGTAGTCTCCGGGACACCTCCACCGGGGAGCTGTTTTTT. Translating it yields CASSLRDTSTGELFF.